One sample yielded the 2 T cell receptor beta chains listed below, sequenced in a study of radiation and T cells in renal cell carcinoma (dated by TCRdb to between 2020 and 2021). Library preparation employed the immunoSEQ multiplex PCR assay. As stored in TCRdb, this immuneACCESS dataset retains in-frame rearrangements with V and J assigned. A fraction of the clones does not appear; measured against another copy, unresolved V genes explain less than half of the discrepancy, and the remainder lacks a known reason. For this sample there are approximately 83,000 clones; roughly 80% appear just once. Roughly a tenth of the sample is held by the ten biggest clonotypes. The time point label, as the study defines it: blood 4 weeks post-SBRT, at nephrectomy. Read against the paper, the sample's treatment or condition label means: 15 Gy SBRT to primary tumor, nephrectomy 4 weeks later. The sequencing used blood, collected from a patient whose treatment included radiotherapy and nephrectomy. The origin of the receptors is a man aged 45 to 65 with renal cell carcinoma.

This chain connects TRBV7-8 to TRBJ1-2; no clear D gene. Trimming shortened V by 6 bases and J by 6 bases, and 32 bases separated the two germline ends. Germline V gene sequence: CDR1 SGHVS, CDR2 FQNEAQ. The CDR3 extends over 19 amino acids. CDR3 protein: CASSFSRLTLPNRPNGYTF. Written as DNA, the CDR3 is TGTGCCAGCAGTTTTAGTAGGCTAACACTACCTAACCGACCCAATGGCTACACCTTC. The whole variable domain, filled in from reference TRBV7-8 and TRBJ1-2, reads GAGVSQSPRYKVAKRGQDVALRCDPISGHVSLFWYQQALGQGPEFLTYFQNEAQLDKSGLPSDRFFAERPEGSVSTLKIQRTQQEDSAVYLCASSFSRLTLPNRPNGYTFGSGTRLTVV.

The chain carries TRBV6-5 and TRBJ2-7; tentatively, D is TRBD1 (5 bases). V was trimmed by 0 bases and J by 0 bases, leaving 9 bases between them. This CDR3 is 15 amino acids long. Germline values: CDR1 MNHEY, CDR2 SVGAGI. The CDR3 loop reads CASSYSRQSSYEQYF. DNA of the CDR3: TGTGCCAGCAGTTACTCGAGACAGTCCTCCTACGAGCAGTACTTC.